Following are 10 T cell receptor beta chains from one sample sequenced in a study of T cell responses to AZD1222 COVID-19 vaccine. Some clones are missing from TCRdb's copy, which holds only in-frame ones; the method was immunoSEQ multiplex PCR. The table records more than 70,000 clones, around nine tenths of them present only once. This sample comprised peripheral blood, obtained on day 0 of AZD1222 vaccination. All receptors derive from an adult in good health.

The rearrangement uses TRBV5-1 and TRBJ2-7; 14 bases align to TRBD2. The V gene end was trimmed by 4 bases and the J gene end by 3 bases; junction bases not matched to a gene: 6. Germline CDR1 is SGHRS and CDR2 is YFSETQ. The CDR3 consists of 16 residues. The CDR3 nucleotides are TGCGCCAGCAGCCCAAACGGACTAGCGGGAGGCTACGAGCAGTACTTC. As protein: CASSPNGLAGGYEQYF.

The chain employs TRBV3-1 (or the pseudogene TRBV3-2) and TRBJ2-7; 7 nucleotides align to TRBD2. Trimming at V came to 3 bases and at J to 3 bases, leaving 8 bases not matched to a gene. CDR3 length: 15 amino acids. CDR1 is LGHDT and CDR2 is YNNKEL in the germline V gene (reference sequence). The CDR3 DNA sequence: TGTGCCAGCAGCCAGGGGGGGACGGGTGTCTACGAGCAGTACTTC. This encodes CASSQGGTGVYEQYF.

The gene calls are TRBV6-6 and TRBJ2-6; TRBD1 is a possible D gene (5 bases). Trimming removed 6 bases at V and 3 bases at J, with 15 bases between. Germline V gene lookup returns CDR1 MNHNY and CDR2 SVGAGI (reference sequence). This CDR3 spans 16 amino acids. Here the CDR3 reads CASSPDSKIGANVLTF. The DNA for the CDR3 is TGTGCCAGCAGCCCCGACAGTAAGATTGGGGCCAACGTCCTGACTTTC.

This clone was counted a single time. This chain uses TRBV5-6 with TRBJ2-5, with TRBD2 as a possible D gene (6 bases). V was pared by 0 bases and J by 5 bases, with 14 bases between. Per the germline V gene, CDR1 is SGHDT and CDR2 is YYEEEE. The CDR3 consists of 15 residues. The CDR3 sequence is CASSLGLGTSETQYF. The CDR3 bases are TGTGCCAGCAGCTTGGGACTAGGGACTTCGGAGACCCAGTACTTC.

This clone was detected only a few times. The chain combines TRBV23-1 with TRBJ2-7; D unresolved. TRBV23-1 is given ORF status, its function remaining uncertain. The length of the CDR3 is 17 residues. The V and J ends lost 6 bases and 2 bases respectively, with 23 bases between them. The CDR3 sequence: CASSPPIVFLGAYEQYF. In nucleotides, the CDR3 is TGCGCCAGCAGCCCCCCCATCGTTTTTCTTGGAGCCTACGAGCAGTACTTC.

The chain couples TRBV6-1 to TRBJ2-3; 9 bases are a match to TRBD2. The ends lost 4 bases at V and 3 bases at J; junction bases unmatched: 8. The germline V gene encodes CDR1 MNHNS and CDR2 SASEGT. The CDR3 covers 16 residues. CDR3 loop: CASSAVAGGVTDTQYF. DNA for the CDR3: TGTGCCAGCAGTGCTGTGGCGGGAGGGGTAACAGATACGCAGTATTTT.

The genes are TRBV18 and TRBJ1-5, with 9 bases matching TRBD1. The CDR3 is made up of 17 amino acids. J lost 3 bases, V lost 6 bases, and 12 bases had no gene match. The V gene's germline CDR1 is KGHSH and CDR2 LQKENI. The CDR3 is CASSSGTGKGSNQPQHF. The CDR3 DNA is TGTGCCAGCTCGTCCGGGACAGGGAAGGGCTCCAATCAGCCCCAGCATTTT.

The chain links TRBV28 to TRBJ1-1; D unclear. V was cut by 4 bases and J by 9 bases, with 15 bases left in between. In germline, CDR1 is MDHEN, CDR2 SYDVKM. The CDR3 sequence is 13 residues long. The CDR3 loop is CASSSMASLKAFF. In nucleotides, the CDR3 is TGTGCCAGCAGTTCGATGGCATCCCTCAAAGCTTTCTTT.

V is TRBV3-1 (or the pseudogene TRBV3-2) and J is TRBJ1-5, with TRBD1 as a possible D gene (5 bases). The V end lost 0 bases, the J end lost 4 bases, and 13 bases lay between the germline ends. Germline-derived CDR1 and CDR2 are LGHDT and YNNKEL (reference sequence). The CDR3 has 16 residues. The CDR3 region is CASSQDGGDRNQPQHF. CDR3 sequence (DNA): TGTGCCAGCAGCCAAGATGGGGGGGATAGGAATCAGCCCCAGCATTTT.

The CDR3 loop is CAISELGGMNTGELFF. The CDR3 coding sequence is TGTGCCATCAGTGAGTTAGGCGGGATGAACACCGGGGAGCTGTTTTTT. The chain combines TRBV10-3 with TRBJ2-2; D perhaps matches TRBD2 (6 bases). The V end was cut by 1 base, the J end by 1 base, with 10 bases between. From germline, CDR1 is ENHRY and CDR2 SYGVKD. The CDR3 runs to 16 residues.